This TCR beta chain was profiled in a study of CD8+CD57+ T cells in acquired aplastic anemia. Study background: DNA from sorted CD4+ and CD8+ cells averaged roughly 3.4 ug.

For CDR3 and TCR beta VDJ profiling, genomic DNA was the template used. TCRdb used MiXCR to reprocess the reads, holding one entry per CDR3 protein. The sample holds some 170,000 distinct CDR3 sequences, less than 60% seen once. The CDR3 sequence is 16 residues long. Trimming stripped 4 bases from V and 0 bases from J, with 13 bases between. Germline CDR1 reads WNHNN; CDR2 reads SYGVQD (reference sequence). Study conclusions and caveats: Comparison of patients with controls identified roughly 30 shared CD8+ CDR3 sequences.

On this clonotype itself: Its antigen is not identified.

Sequencing involved patients with CD8+CD57+ cell expansion previously shown by flow cytometry. Diagnosis of severe acquired aplastic anemia applied to all patients. Each patient gave a blood sample that was collected before any therapy had been received. The TCR was taken from a human donor with aplastic anemia. Source material: sorted CD4+, CD8+, or CD8+CD57+ T cells (not recorded which) from PBMCs. The gene calls are TRBV10-1 and TRBJ1-5, with TRBD1 as a possible D gene (5 bases). CDR3 coding DNA: TGCGCCAGCAGTGGCCAGGGACCGTATAGCAATCAGCCCCAGCATTTT. This encodes CASSGQGPYSNQPQHF.